Listed below are T cell receptor beta chains from one sample, sequenced in a study of cytomegalovirus exposure and HLA in healthy donors. Only in-frame clones appear in the TCRdb table, and some are missing; sequencing was by immunoSEQ multiplex PCR. The repertoire holds over 100,000 clones, about 74% seen once, with around a tenth in the top ten. Sequencing was carried out using PBMCs. The receptor set was obtained from a male donor in good health and CMV-seropositive. Both conserved end residues are part of each CDR3. D genes are given only for firm matches. Clone size is shown for a subset of rows, as once, few, many or a class of expanded clone.

d_call j_call v_call clone_size cdr3_nt cdr3_aa
TRBD1 TRBJ1-5 TRBV2 . TGTGCCAGCACCATGGGGGGACAGTTGCATTTT CASTMGGQLHF
. TRBJ2-2 TRBV9 once TGTGCCAGCAGCCCCCACGTCGGGACCGGGGAGCTGTTTTTT CASSPHVGTGELFF
. TRBJ2-7 TRBV5-1 . TGCGCCAGCAGCTTGGGGGGGCTAGCGGACGAGCAGTACTTC CASSLGGLADEQYF
TRBD1 TRBJ2-7 TRBV19 . TGTGCCAGTAGTCCCGGACAGGTGGGGCTCGGCTACGAGCAGTACTTC CASSPGQVGLGYEQYF
. TRBJ2-7 TRBV29-1 . TGCAGCGTTGTAGGGAGCTCCTACGAGCAGTACTTC CSVVGSSYEQYF
. TRBJ1-2 TRBV28 few TGTGCCAGCAGTATAGGGGGAACTAACTATGGCTACACCTTC CASSIGGTNYGYTF
. TRBJ2-7 TRBV4-1 . TGCGCCAGCAGCCGCCTTTTTAGGCAGAGGTACGAGCAGTACTTC CASSRLFRQRYEQYF
. TRBJ1-5 TRBV5-1 . TGCGCCAGCAGGCCAGGGGTCTATAGCAATCAGCCCCAGCATTTT CASRPGVYSNQPQHF
. TRBJ1-2 TRBV19 . TGTGCCAGTAGCCTAACAGGGAATACTAACTATGGCTACACCTTC CASSLTGNTNYGYTF
. TRBJ2-7 TRBV28 . TGTGCCAGCAAGGACAGCCACGAGCAGTACTTC CASKDSHEQYF
TRBD1 TRBJ1-1 TRBV18 . TGTGCCAGCTCGCCCGGGACAGGGGCTCGCACTGAAGCTTTCTTT CASSPGTGARTEAFF